Here is one T cell receptor (beta chain) with its context. Antigen unknown. Germline CDR1 reads ENHRY; CDR2 reads SYGVKD. The J segment lost 7 bases and the V segment lost 6 bases, leaving 5 bases of the junction unmatched. CDR3 length: 13 amino acids. Here immunoSEQ multiplex PCR was the method, and the copy in TCRdb shows in-frame clones only, minus some. Found here are about 56,000 clones, 70% to 90% of them singletons; the top ten hold roughly 15%. The sample originates from a study of T cell responses to AZD1222 COVID-19 vaccine. Whole-study findings and limits: Most donors were white British, females outnumbered males, and clonal diversity was possibly underestimated. Regions 160-218 and 743-854 held dominance among vaccine-associated CD4 TCRs, which spanned spike.

The chain joins TRBV10-3 to TRBJ1-5; TRBD1 matches 8 bases. The starting material was peripheral blood, obtained on day 0 of AZD1222 vaccination. This clonotype was obtained from an adult in good health. The CDR3 is CAIRDREGQPQHF. CDR3 DNA sequence: TGTGCCATCAGGGACAGGGAGGGCCAGCCCCAGCATTTT.